The 29 T cell receptor beta chains below were found in one sample sequenced in a study of beta chain features in type 1 diabetes. The study, taken as a whole, reports: All four CD4+ subsets of Type 1 diabetes patients contained TCRB CDR3s that were moderately but significantly shorter.

The antigens of these receptors remain unknown. Expressed TCRB transcripts got sequenced, as all isolated RNA was reverse transcribed. Generated by immunoSEQ multiplex PCR, the TCRdb table keeps only in-frame clones and is missing some. The sample lists around 150,000 clones; more than 60% were seen once. The sample comprised naive CD4+ T cells from blood. Source of these receptors: a man aged 30-40 years with type 1 diabetes.

In this sample, this clone turned up a few times. The rearrangement uses TRBV9 and TRBJ2-5; a possible D gene is TRBD1 (6 bases). Germline CDR1 and CDR2: SGDLS and YYNGEE. The CDR3 length is 14 residues. V was cut by 3 bases and J by 3 bases, with 12 bases left in between. Written as DNA, the CDR3 is TGTGCCAGCAGCGCCACAGGGTTCAAAGAGACCCAGTACTTC. This gives the protein CASSATGFKETQYF.

The genes are TRBV19 and TRBJ2-5; perhaps TRBD2 as D (5 bases). CDR3 length equals 15 residues. Germline values: CDR1 LNHDA, CDR2 SQIVND (reference sequence). The V end was cut by 3 bases, the J end by 1 base, with 12 bases between. The CDR3 reads CASSIFEGIQETQYF. The CDR3 DNA reads as TGTGCCAGTAGTATTTTCGAGGGAATCCAAGAGACCCAGTACTTC.

The V gene is TRBV7-9, the J gene TRBJ2-7; 13 bases line up with TRBD2. This CDR3 has 17 residues. CDR1 is SEHNR and CDR2 is FQNEAQ in the germline V gene (reference sequence). V was pared by 7 bases and J by 5 bases, with 14 bases of the junction left unmatched. The CDR3 region has the DNA TGTGCCAGCACCCCTCCGACCGGGACTAGCGGGGATCACGAGCAGTACTTC. Protein sequence: CASTPPTGTSGDHEQYF.

This rearrangement joins TRBV18 to TRBJ2-7; a weak D match, TRBD2 (5 bases). CDR3 length: 12 amino acids. Looked up from germline, CDR1 is KGHSH and CDR2 is LQKENI. Trimming took off 6 bases at V and 3 bases at J, with 9 bases between the two ends. CDR3 DNA: TGTGCCAGCTCGGCCGAGGGCTACGAGCAGTACTTC. Its protein is CASSAEGYEQYF.

This clone was recorded a few times. V usage is TRBV29-1 and J usage is TRBJ2-7; TRBD1 is a possible D gene (6 bases). The CDR3 is 13 amino acids. CDR1 is SQVTM, CDR2 ANQGSEA, per germline. V lost 4 bases and J 2 bases, leaving 12 bases between the germline ends. The DNA of the CDR3 is TGCAGCGTTGGAGGGGACACGCCCTACGAGCAGTACTTC. This codes for CSVGGDTPYEQYF.

The rearrangement links TRBV7-9 to TRBJ2-2; no clear D. This CDR3 spans 11 amino acids. Trimming removed 8 bases at V and 2 bases at J, with 3 bases between. Germline V gene data show CDR1 as SEHNR and CDR2 as FQNEAQ (reference sequence). CDR3 coding DNA: TGTGCCAGCCGAAACACCGGGGAGCTGTTTTTT. It encodes CASRNTGELFF. Complete variable domain (other parts from reference TRBV7-9 and TRBJ2-2): DTGVSQNPRHKITKRGQNVTFRCDPISEHNRLYWYRQTLGQGPEFLTYFQNEAQLEKSRLLSDRFSAERPKGSFSTLEIQRTEQGDSAMYLCASRNTGELFFGEGSRLTVL.

The chain recombines TRBV20-1 with TRBJ2-3, with D uncertain. This CDR3 comprises 11 residues. V dropped 7 bases and J dropped 7 bases, with 12 bases sitting between them. Germline V gene lookup returns CDR1 DFQATT and CDR2 SNEGSKA (reference sequence). The CDR3 coding sequence is TGCAGTGTAGTTTACGGCAATACGCAGTATTTT. Protein: CSVVYGNTQYF.

CDR3 coding DNA: TGCAGCGGCGGGGACAGAAGAATTGAAGCTTTCTTT. Protein product: CSGGDRRIEAFF. The chain combines TRBV29-1 with TRBJ1-1; TRBD1 aligns across 7 bases. V was pared by 7 bases and J by 7 bases, with 9 bases of the junction left unmatched. The CDR3 sequence is 12 residues long. Germline V lookup: CDR1 SQVTM, CDR2 ANQGSEA.

V is TRBV5-1 and J is TRBJ2-1; the D gene is possibly TRBD2 (6 bases). Deletions cut 4 bases from V and 7 bases from J, with 21 bases between. From germline, CDR1 is SGHRS and CDR2 YFSETQ. The CDR3 contains 16 residues. CDR3 sequence: CASSPGGSGRLNEQFF. DNA of the CDR3: TGCGCCAGCAGCCCTGGAGGGTCAGGCCGTCTAAATGAGCAGTTCTTC.

The chain is built from TRBV5-1 and TRBJ2-5, with D hard to call. V lost 5 bases to trimming and J lost 0 bases, with 11 bases between them. The CDR3 extends over 14 amino acids. Per germline, CDR1 SGHRS and CDR2 YFSETQ. The CDR3 region has the DNA TGCGCCAGCAGATACTCCCAGTACCAAGAGACCCAGTACTTC. This codes for CASRYSQYQETQYF.

The chain has TRBV6-5 and TRBJ2-7, with unresolved D. The CDR3 is made up of 11 amino acids. Germline loops: CDR1 MNHEY, CDR2 SVGAGI. Trimming shortened V by 6 bases and J by 3 bases, and 6 bases separated the two germline ends. The CDR3 DNA reads as TGTGCCAGCAGGAACAGCTACGAGCAGTACTTC. As protein: CASRNSYEQYF.

The genes are TRBV11-2 and TRBJ2-2; D remains ambiguous. This CDR3 contains 14 residues. CDR1 is SGHAT, CDR2 FQNNGV, per germline. V lost 1 base to trimming and J lost 6 bases, with 9 bases between them. The CDR3 reads CASSLVKRAGELFF. CDR3 bases: TGTGCCAGCAGCTTAGTTAAGCGCGCCGGGGAGCTGTTTTTT. Combining the CDR3 with reference TRBV11-2 and TRBJ2-2 gives the whole variable domain EAGVAQSPRYKIIEKRQSVAFWCNPISGHATLYWYQQILGQGPKLLIQFQNNGVVDDSQLPKDRFSAERLKGVDSTLKIQPAKLEDSAVYLCASSLVKRAGELFFGEGSRLTVL.

J is TRBJ2-7 and V is TRBV2; 9 bases agree with TRBD2. Germline CDR1 is SNHLY and CDR2 is FYNNEI. V dropped 6 bases and J dropped 4; count of bases not matched to a gene: 13. The CDR3 runs to 16 residues. DNA of the CDR3: TGTGCCAGCAGGGAAAGAGGACTAGCGTCTGGTTACGAGCAGTACTTC. This gives the protein CASRERGLASGYEQYF.

The V gene is TRBV14, the J gene TRBJ2-3, with 9 positions matching TRBD1. Germline lookup yields CDR1 SGHDN and CDR2 FVKESK. J lost 3 bases, V lost 5 bases, and 12 bases had no gene match. The CDR3 covers 17 residues. The CDR3: CASSFWTGDDPTDTQYF. CDR3 bases: TGTGCCAGCAGCTTCTGGACAGGGGACGACCCAACAGATACGCAGTATTTT.

This chain joins TRBV30 and TRBJ2-5, with 8 bases lining up with TRBD2. The germline V gene encodes CDR1 GTSNPN and CDR2 SVGIG (reference sequence). This CDR3 has 13 residues. Losses at the gene ends were 3 bases for V and 6 bases for J; bases not matched to a gene: 6. DNA for the CDR3: TGTGCCTGGAGGACACCGGGGGGGAAGACCCAGTACTTC. It specifies CAWRTPGGKTQYF. Using reference TRBV30 and TRBJ2-5 for the parts outside the CDR3, the full variable domain is SQTIHQWPATLVQPVGSPLSLECTVEGTSNPNLYWYRQAAGRGLQLLFYSVGIGQISSEVPQNLSASRPQDRQFILSSKKLLLSDSGFYLCAWRTPGGKTQYFGPGTRLLVL.

This clone was seen a handful of times. This chain connects TRBV5-1 to TRBJ2-5; 7 nucleotides match TRBD1. J was trimmed by 6 bases and V by 4 bases; bases with no gene match: 12. The CDR3 consists of 15 residues. The germline gives CDR1 SGHRS, CDR2 YFSETQ. The CDR3 is CASSGVEGAMKTQYF. CDR3 DNA sequence: TGCGCCAGCAGCGGAGTTGAGGGGGCGATGAAGACCCAGTACTTC.

This chain links TRBV28 with TRBJ1-5; no clear D gene. Germline V lookup: CDR1 MDHEN, CDR2 SYDVKM. The CDR3 runs 12 residues. V lost 6 bases, J lost 9 bases, and 12 bases lay in between. The CDR3 spells CASSDAPGPQHF. As DNA, the CDR3 is TGTGCCAGCAGCGATGCCCCGGGGCCCCAGCATTTT. Filled out from reference TRBV28 and TRBJ1-5, the complete variable domain reads DVKVTQSSRYLVKRTGEKVFLECVQDMDHENMFWYRQDPGLGLRLIYFSYDVKMKEKGDIPEGYSVSREKKERFSLILESASTNQTSMYLCASSDAPGPQHFGDGTRLSIL.

CDR3 DNA sequence: TGTGCCAGCAGCTTTACAGGGGAAGGCTACACCTTC. Its protein is CASSFTGEGYTF. V is TRBV7-2 and J is TRBJ1-2; 7 nucleotides match TRBD1. Germline values: CDR1 SGHTA, CDR2 FQGNSA. The CDR3 has 12 residues. Germline trimming cut 3 bases from V and 8 bases from J; bases unmatched to any gene: 3. Complete variable domain (other parts from reference TRBV7-2 and TRBJ1-2): GAGVSQSPSNKVTEKGKDVELRCDPISGHTALYWYRQSLGQGLEFLIYFQGNSAPDKSGLPSDRFSAERTGGSVSTLTIQRTQQEDSAVYLCASSFTGEGYTFGSGTRLTVV.

This clone was picked up a small number of times. V usage is TRBV4-3 and J usage is TRBJ2-5, with 8 positions matching TRBD2. Unmatched junction bases numbered 14, after V lost 4 bases and J lost 10 bases. CDR1 is LGHNA, CDR2 YSLEER, per germline. The CDR3 sequence is 15 residues long. The CDR3 is CASSRHSGGLGVQYF. The CDR3 DNA reads as TGCGCCAGCAGCCGTCATTCGGGGGGACTAGGGGTCCAGTACTTC.

The genes are TRBV20-1 and TRBJ1-1; D remains ambiguous. Trimming removed 0 bases from V and 11 bases from J, with 10 bases in between. This CDR3 comprises 11 residues. Germline CDR1 is DFQATT and CDR2 is SNEGSKA (reference sequence). DNA of the CDR3: TGCAGTGCTAGAGAGGGGTTAGAGGCTTTCTTT. Its translation is CSAREGLEAFF.

The chain has TRBV7-2 and TRBJ2-4; D perhaps matches TRBD2 (5 bases). Trimming pared 5 bases from V and 6 bases from J, leaving 11 bases between. The CDR3 runs 13 residues. Per germline, CDR1 SGHTA and CDR2 FQGNSA. The CDR3 spells CASSLPGLNIQYF. DNA for the CDR3: TGTGCCAGCAGCCTCCCGGGGTTAAACATTCAGTACTTC.

This clone was counted a few times. This sequence joins TRBV4-3 and TRBJ2-3, with 8 positions matching TRBD2. In germline, CDR1 is LGHNA, CDR2 YSLEER. The CDR3 spans 17 residues. With 0 bases clipped from V and 10 bases from J, the junction kept 15 bases outside the gene matches. The CDR3 here is CASSQEQQVASGYAQYF. CDR3 sequence (DNA): TGCGCCAGCAGCCAAGAGCAGCAGGTGGCTAGCGGGTACGCGCAGTATTTT.

V usage is TRBV14 and J usage is TRBJ2-5, with D unresolved. This CDR3 has 12 residues. Per the germline V gene, CDR1 is SGHDN and CDR2 is FVKESK. Trimming removed 2 bases from V and 3 bases from J, with 4 bases in between. The DNA for the CDR3 is TGTGCCAGCAGCCAACTAGAAGAGACCCAGTACTTC. Protein: CASSQLEETQYF.

This chain uses TRBV30 with TRBJ1-2; D gene uncertain. This CDR3 has 11 amino acids. Germline CDR1 and CDR2: GTSNPN and SVGIG (reference sequence). V was trimmed by 2 bases and J by 9 bases, leaving 10 bases between them. The CDR3 loop reads CAWSREESYTF. The CDR3 coding sequence is TGTGCCTGGAGTAGGGAGGAAAGCTACACCTTC.

The chain carries TRBV2 and TRBJ2-6; 9 positions match TRBD2. J was trimmed by 0 bases and V by 6 bases; bases with no gene match: 12. The CDR3 length is 19 residues. The germline V gene has CDR1 SNHLY and CDR2 FYNNEI. The CDR3: CASRIGLALKSSGANVLTF. The DNA of the CDR3 is TGTGCCAGCAGGATAGGACTAGCGCTTAAGAGCTCTGGGGCCAACGTCCTGACTTTC.

V gene TRBV25-1 combines with J gene TRBJ1-2; 12 bases are shared with TRBD1. This CDR3 region has 15 residues. The ends lost 1 base at V and 6 bases at J; junction bases unmatched: 3. The V gene's germline CDR1 is MGHDK and CDR2 SYGVNS. In nucleotides, the CDR3 is TGTGCCAGCAGTGAATCGGGACAGGGGGCCGATGGCTACACCTTC. Amino acids: CASSESGQGADGYTF.

The sample holds a few counts of this clone. This sequence joins TRBV29-1 and TRBJ2-3, with 8 bases fitting TRBD1. Per germline, CDR1 SQVTM and CDR2 ANQGSEA. There are 14 residues in the CDR3. Germline trimming cut 6 bases from V and 1 base from J; bases unmatched to any gene: 6. Written as DNA, the CDR3 is TGCAGCGTCAACCGCAGGGGGCGCACAGATACGCAGTATTTT. Its translation is CSVNRRGRTDTQYF.

This clone appeared a few times. V and J are TRBV10-3 and TRBJ2-7; no firm D call. The CDR3 loop spans 17 amino acids. With 4 bases removed from V and 7 bases from J, the gap between germline ends came to 26 bases. Germline V gene data show CDR1 as ENHRY and CDR2 as SYGVKD. CDR3 coding DNA: TGTGCCATCAGTGGTCTCCGATCATCGGACCCGTCTGTAGAGCAGTACTTC. This translates into CAISGLRSSDPSVEQYF.

The rearrangement links TRBV5-1 to TRBJ2-3; 8 nucleotides match TRBD1. The CDR3 spans 11 residues. CDR1 SGHRS and CDR2 YFSETQ come from the germline V gene. Germline trimming cut 9 bases from V and 9 bases from J; bases unmatched to any gene: 6. DNA for the CDR3: TGCGCCACCTCAGGGGGCGCAACGCAGTATTTT. This encodes CATSGGATQYF.